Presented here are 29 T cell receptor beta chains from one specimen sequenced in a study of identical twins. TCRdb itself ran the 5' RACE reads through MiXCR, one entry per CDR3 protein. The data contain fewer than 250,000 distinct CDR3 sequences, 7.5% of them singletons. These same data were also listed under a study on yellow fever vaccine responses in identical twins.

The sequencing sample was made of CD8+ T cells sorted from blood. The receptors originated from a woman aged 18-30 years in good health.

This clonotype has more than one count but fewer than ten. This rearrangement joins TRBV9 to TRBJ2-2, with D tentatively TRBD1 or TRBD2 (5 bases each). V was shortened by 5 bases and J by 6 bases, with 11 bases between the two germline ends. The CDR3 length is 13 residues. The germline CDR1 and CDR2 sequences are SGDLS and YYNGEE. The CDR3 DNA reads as TGTGCCAGCAGAGGGGAGAGGGCCGGGGAGCTGTTTTTT. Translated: CASRGERAGELFF.

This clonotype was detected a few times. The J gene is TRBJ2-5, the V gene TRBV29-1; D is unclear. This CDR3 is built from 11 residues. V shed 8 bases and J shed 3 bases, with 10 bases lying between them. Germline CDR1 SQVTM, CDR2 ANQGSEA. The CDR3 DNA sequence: TGCAGCTGTGGTAGGGAAGAGACCCAGTACTTC. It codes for CSCGREETQYF. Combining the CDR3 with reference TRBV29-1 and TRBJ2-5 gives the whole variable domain SAVISQKPSRDICQRGTSLTIQCQVDSQVTMMFWYRQQPGQSLTLIATANQGSEATYESGFVIDKFPISRPNLTFSTLTVSNMSPEDSSIYLCSCGREETQYFGPGTRLLVL.

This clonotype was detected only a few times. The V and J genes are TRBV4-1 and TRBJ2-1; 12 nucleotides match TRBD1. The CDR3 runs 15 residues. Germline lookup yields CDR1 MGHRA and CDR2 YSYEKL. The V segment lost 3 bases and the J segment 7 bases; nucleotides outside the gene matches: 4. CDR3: CASSQGQGAGNEQFF. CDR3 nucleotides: TGCGCCAGCAGCCAGGGACAGGGGGCTGGGAATGAGCAGTTCTTC.

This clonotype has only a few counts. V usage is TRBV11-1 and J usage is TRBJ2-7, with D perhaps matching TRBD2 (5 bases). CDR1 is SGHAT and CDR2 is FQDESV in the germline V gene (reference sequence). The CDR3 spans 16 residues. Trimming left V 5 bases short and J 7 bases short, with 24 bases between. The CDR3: CASSPFDIQAEREQYF. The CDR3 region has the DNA TGTGCCAGCAGCCCTTTCGACATCCAAGCGGAGAGGGAGCAGTACTTC.

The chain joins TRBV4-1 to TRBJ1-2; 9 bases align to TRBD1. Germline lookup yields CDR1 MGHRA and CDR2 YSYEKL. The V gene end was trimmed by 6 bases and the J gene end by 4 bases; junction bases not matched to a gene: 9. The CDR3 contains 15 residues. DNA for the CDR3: TGCGCCAGCAGTGAGGACAGGGGCGGGCTCTATGGCTACACCTTC. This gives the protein CASSEDRGGLYGYTF.

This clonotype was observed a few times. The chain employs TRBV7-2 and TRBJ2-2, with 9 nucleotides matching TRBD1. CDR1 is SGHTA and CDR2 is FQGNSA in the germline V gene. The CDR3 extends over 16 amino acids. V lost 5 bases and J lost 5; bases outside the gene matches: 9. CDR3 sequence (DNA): TGTGCCAGCAGCCCCGGACAGGGGTTGGGAACCGGGGAGCTGTTTTTT. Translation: CASSPGQGLGTGELFF.

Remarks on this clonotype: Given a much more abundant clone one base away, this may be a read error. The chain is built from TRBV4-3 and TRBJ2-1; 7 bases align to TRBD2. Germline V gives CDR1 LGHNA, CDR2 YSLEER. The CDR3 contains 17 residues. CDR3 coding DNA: TGCGCCTGCAGCCCCAACCTATGGGCGGCGGGGGAGGATGAGCAGTTCTTC. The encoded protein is CACSPNLWAAGEDEQFF.

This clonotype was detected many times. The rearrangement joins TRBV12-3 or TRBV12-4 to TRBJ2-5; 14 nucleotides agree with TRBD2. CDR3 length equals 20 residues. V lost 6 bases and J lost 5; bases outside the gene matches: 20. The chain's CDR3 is CASSTPNAGTSGRVRETQYF. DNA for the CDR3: TGTGCCAGCAGCACCCCTAACGCCGGGACTAGCGGGAGAGTGCGGGAGACCCAGTACTTC.

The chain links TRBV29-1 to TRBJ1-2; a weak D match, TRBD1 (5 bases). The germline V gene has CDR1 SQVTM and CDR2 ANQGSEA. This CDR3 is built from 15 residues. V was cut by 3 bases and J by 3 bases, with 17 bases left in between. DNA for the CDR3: TGCAGCGTTGATTTCTTTGTCGGAGGGGACTATGGCTACACCTTC. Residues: CSVDFFVGGDYGYTF.

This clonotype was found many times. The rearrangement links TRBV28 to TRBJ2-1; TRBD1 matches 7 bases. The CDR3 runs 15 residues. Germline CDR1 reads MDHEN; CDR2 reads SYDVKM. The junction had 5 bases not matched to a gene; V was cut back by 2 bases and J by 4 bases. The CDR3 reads CASSLGQGVYNEQFF. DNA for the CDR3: TGTGCCAGCAGTTTAGGGCAGGGGGTTTACAATGAGCAGTTCTTC.

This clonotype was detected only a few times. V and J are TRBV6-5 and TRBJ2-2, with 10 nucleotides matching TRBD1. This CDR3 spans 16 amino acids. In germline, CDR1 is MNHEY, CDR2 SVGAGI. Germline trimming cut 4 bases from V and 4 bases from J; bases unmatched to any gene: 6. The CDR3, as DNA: TGTGCCAGCAGTTTCGACAGGGGGCCGGGCACCGGGGAGCTGTTTTTT. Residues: CASSFDRGPGTGELFF.

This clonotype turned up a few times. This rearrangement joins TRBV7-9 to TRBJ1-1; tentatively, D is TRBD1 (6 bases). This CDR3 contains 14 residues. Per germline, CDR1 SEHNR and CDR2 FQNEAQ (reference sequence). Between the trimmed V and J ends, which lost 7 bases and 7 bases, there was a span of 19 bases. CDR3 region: CASTAGGTKYEAFF. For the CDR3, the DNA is TGTGCCAGCACCGCGGGAGGGACAAAGTATGAAGCTTTCTTT.

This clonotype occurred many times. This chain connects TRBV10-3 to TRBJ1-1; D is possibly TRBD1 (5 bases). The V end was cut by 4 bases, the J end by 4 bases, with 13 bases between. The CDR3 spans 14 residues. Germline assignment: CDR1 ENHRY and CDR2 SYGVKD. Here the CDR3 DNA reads TGTGCCATCAGTGGGGAGGGGATCGGCACTGAAGCTTTCTTT. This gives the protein CAISGEGIGTEAFF.

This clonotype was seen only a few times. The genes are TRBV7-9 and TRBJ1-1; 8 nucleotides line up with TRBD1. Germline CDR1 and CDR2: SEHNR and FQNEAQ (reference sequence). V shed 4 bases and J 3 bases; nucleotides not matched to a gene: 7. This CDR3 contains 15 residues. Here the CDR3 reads CASSSGQGKDTEAFF. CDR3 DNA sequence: TGTGCCAGCAGCTCCGGACAGGGTAAGGACACTGAAGCTTTCTTT.

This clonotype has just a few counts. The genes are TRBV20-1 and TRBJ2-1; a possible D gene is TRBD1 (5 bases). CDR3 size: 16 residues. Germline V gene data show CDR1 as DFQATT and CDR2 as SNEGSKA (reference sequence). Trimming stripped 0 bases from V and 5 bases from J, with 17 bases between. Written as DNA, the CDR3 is TGCAGTGCTAGAGATCGGAGTCAGGGATCGAACAATGAGCAGTTCTTC. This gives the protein CSARDRSQGSNNEQFF.

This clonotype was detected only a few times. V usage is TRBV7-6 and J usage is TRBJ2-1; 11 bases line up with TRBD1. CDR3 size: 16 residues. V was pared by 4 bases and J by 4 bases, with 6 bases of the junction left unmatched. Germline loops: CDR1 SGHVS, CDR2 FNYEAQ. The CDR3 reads CASSSTGTGGYNEQFF. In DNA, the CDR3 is TGTGCCAGCAGCTCTACCGGGACAGGGGGTTACAATGAGCAGTTCTTC. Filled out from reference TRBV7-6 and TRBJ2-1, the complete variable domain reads GAGVSQSPRYKVTKRGQDVALRCDPISGHVSLYWYRQALGQGPEFLTYFNYEAQQDKSGLPNDRFSAERPEGSISTLTIQRTEQRDSAMYRCASSSTGTGGYNEQFFGPGTRLTVL.

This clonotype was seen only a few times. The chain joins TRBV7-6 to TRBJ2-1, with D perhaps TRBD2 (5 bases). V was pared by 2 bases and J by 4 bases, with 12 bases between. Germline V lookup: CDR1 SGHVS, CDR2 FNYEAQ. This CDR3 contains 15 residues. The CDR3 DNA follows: TGTGCCAGCAGCTTATCCGAGGGCCTATACAATGAGCAGTTCTTC. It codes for CASSLSEGLYNEQFF.

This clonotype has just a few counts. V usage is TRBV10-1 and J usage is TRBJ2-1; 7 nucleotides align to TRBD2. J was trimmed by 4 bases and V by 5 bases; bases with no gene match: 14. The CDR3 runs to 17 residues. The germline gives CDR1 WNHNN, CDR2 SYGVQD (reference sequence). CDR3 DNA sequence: TGCGCCAGCAGTCCGGGACCTCGGGAGGTGGGATACAATGAGCAGTTCTTC. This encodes CASSPGPREVGYNEQFF.

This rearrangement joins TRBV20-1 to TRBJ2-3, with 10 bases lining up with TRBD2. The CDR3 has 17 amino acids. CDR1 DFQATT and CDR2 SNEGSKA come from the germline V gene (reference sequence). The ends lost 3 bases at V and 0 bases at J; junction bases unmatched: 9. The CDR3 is CSASSLLAGISTDTQYF. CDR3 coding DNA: TGCAGTGCTAGTTCCCTACTAGCGGGAATCAGCACAGATACGCAGTATTTT.

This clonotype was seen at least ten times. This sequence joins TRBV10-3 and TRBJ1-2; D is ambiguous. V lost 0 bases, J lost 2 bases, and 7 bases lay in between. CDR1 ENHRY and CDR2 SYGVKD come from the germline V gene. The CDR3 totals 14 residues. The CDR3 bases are TGTGCCATCAGTGAGTCAGGGAGAAACTATGGCTACACCTTC. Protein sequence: CAISESGRNYGYTF.

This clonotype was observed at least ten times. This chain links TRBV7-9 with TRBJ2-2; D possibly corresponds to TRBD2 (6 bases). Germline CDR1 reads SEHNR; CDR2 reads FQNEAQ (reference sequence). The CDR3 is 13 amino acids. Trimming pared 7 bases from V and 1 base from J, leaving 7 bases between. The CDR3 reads CASTGRNTGELFF. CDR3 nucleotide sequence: TGTGCCAGCACCGGGAGGAACACCGGGGAGCTGTTTTTT.

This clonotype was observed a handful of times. The DNA for the CDR3 is TGTGCCAGCAGTTTCGTGTACAGGGGGGCCTACGAGCAGTACTTC. Encoded protein: CASSFVYRGAYEQYF. J is TRBJ2-7 and V is TRBV28; 8 bases are shared with TRBD1. V shed 3 bases and J 2 bases; nucleotides not matched to a gene: 6. The germline V gene has CDR1 MDHEN and CDR2 SYDVKM. The CDR3 is 15 amino acids.

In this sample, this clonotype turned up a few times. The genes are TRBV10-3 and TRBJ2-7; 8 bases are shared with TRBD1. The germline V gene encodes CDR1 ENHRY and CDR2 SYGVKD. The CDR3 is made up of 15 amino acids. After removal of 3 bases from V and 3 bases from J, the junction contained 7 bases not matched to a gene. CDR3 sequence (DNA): TGTGCCATCAGTGATTCTGCAGGGGGCCTCTACGAGCAGTACTTC. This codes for CAISDSAGGLYEQYF.

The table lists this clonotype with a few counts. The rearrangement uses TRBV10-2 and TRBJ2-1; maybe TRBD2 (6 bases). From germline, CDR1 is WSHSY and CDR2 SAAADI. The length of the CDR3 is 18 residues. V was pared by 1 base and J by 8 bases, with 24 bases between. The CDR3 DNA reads TGCGCCAGCAGTGAGTTAGAGTTTAGGGCTGGCGGGATTTATGAGCAGTTCTTC. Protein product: CASSELEFRAGGIYEQFF.

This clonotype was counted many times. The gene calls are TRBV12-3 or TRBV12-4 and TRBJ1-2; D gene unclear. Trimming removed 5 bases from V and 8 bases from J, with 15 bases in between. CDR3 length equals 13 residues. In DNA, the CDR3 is TGTGCCAGCAGTGCCGGGAGCACCAGGGGCTACACCTTC. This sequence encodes CASSAGSTRGYTF.

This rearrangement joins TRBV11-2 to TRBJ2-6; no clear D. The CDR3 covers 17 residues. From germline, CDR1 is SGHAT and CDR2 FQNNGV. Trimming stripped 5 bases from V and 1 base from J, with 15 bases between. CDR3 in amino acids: CASSPSWSASGANVLTF. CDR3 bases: TGTGCCAGCAGCCCCAGCTGGTCCGCTTCTGGGGCCAACGTCCTGACTTTC.

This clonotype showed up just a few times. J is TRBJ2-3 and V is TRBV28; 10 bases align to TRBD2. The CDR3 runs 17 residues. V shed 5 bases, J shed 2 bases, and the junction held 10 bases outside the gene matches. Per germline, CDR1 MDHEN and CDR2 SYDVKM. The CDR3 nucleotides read TGTGCCAGCAGTCCTCTCACTAGCGGGACTGACACAGATACGCAGTATTTT. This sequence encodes CASSPLTSGTDTDTQYF.

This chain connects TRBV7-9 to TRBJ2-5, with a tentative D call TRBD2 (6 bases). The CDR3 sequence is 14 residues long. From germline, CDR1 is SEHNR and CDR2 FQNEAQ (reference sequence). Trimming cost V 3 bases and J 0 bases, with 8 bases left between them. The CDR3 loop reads CASSFGTHQETQYF. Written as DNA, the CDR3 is TGTGCCAGCAGCTTTGGGACTCACCAAGAGACCCAGTACTTC.

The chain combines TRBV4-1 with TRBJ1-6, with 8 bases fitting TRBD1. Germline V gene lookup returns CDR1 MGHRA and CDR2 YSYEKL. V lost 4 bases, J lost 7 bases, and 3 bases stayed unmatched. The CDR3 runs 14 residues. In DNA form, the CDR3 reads TGCGCCAGCAGCCTTGACAGGGGAAATTCACCCCTCCACTTT. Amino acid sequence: CASSLDRGNSPLHF.